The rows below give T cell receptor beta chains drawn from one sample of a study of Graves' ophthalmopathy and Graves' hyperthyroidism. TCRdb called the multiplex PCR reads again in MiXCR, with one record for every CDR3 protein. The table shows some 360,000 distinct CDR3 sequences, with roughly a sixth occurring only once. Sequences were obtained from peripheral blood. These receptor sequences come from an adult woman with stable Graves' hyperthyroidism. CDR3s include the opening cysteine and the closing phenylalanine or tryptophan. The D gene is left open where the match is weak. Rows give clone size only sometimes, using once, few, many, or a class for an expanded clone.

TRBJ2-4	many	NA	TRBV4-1	CASISPGNIQYF	TGCGCCAGCATCAGTCCGGGAAACATTCAGTACTTC
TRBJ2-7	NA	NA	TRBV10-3	CAIAGDEPYEQYF	TGTGCCATCGCCGGTGATGAACCCTACGAGCAGTACTTC
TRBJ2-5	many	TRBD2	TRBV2	CASKRLAGVGETQYF	TGTGCCAGCAAACGACTAGCGGGAGTGGGAGAGACCCAGTACTTC
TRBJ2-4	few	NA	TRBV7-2	CASSQSGFLGKNIQYF	TGTGCCAGCAGCCAAAGTGGGTTTTTGGGCAAAAACATTCAGTACTTC
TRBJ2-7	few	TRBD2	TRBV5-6	CASSLRGRTYEQYF	TGTGCCAGCAGCTTGCGCGGGAGGACCTACGAGCAGTACTTC
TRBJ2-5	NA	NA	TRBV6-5	CASSLSGAGEETQYF	TGTGCCAGCAGTTTATCAGGGGCAGGGGAAGAGACCCAGTACTTC
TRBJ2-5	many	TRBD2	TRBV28	CASSRLSGKTETQYF	TGTGCCAGCAGCCGCCTTAGCGGGAAGACTGAGACCCAGTACTTC
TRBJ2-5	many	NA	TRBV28	CASSGTNLETQYF	TGTGCCAGCAGCGGCACCAACTTAGAGACCCAGTACTTC
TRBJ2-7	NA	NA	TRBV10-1	CASSEGADYEQYF	TGCGCCAGCAGTGAAGGGGCCGACTACGAGCAGTACTTC
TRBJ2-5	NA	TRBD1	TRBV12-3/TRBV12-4	CASSDRGRGETQYF	TGTGCCAGCAGCGACAGGGGGCGCGGAGAGACCCAGTACTTC
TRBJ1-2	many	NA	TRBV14	CASSRAGDYYGYTF	TGTGCCAGCAGCCGGGCGGGGGACTACTATGGCTACACCTTC
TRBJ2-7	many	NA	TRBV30	CAWSKVPSEQYF	TGTGCCTGGAGTAAGGTCCCTTCCGAGCAGTACTTC
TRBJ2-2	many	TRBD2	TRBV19	CASFPRTSGRGDGELFF	TGTGCCAGTTTTCCCCGGACTAGCGGGAGAGGGGACGGGGAGCTGTTTTTT
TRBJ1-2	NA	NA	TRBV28	CASSSLGELGGYTF	TGTGCCAGCAGTTCCCTCGGGGAGTTGGGTGGCTACACCTTC
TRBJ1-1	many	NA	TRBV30	CAWTLGGGTEAFF	TGTGCCTGGACTTTAGGGGGAGGCACTGAAGCTTTCTTT
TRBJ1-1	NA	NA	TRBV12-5	CASGSGRVTEAFF	TGTGCTAGTGGTTCCGGTCGGGTAACTGAAGCTTTCTTT
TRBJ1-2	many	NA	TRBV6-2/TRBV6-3	CASSTPRTEGNGYTF	TGTGCCAGCAGTACCCCACGGACAGAAGGGAATGGCTACACCTTC
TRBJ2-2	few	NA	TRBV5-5	CASSLEREPNTGELFF	TGTGCCAGCAGCTTGGAAAGGGAACCGAACACCGGGGAGCTGTTTTTT
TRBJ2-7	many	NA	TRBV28	CASSLFKTRSAFEQYF	TGTGCCAGCAGTTTATTTAAGACAAGGTCTGCATTCGAGCAGTACTTC
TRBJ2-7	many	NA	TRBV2	CASSVASSAYEQYF	TGTGCCAGCAGTGTAGCTAGCTCAGCCTACGAGCAGTACTTC
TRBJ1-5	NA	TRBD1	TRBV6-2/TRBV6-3	CASSYEGQGISSNQPQHF	TGTGCCAGCAGTTACGAGGGACAGGGTATCAGTAGCAATCAGCCCCAGCATTTT
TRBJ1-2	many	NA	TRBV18	CASSPGNLYGYTF	TGTGCCAGCTCCCCCGGGAACCTCTATGGCTACACCTTC
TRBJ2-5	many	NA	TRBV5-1	CASSLTGSVQETQYF	TGCGCCAGCAGCTTGACTGGCTCTGTACAAGAGACCCAGTACTTC
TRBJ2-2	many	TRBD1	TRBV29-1	CSVTGGTGELFF	TGCAGCGTTACAGGGGGAACCGGGGAGCTGTTTTTT
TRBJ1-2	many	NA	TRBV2	CASRVDTEYYGYTF	TGTGCCAGCAGGGTCGACACGGAATACTATGGCTACACCTTC
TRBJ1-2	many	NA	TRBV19	CASSWDGSYGYTF	TGTGCCAGTAGCTGGGACGGATCCTATGGCTACACCTTC
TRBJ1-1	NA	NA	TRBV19	CASSPRQHGAFF	TGTGCCAGTAGTCCCCGGCAGCATGGAGCTTTCTTT
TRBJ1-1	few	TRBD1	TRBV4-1	CASSQGQGGTEAFF	TGCGCCAGCAGCCAAGGACAGGGCGGCACTGAAGCTTTCTTT
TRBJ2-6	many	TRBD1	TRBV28	CASRNTGEGANVLTF	TGTGCCAGCAGAAACACAGGGGAAGGGGCCAACGTCCTGACTTTC
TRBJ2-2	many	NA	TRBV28	CASSLFGGELFF	TGTGCCAGCAGTTTGTTTGGCGGGGAGCTGTTTTTT
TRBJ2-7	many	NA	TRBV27	CASPSEQYF	TGTGCCAGTCCCTCCGAGCAGTACTTC
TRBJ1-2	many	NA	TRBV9	CASSAFSDYGYTF	TGTGCCAGCAGCGCCTTCAGTGATTATGGCTACACCTTC
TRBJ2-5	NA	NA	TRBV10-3	CAISESGGGETQYF	TGTGCCATCAGTGAGTCCGGGGGTGGAGAGACCCAGTACTTC
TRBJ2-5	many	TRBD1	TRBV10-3	CAISLDRGLETQYF	TGTGCCATCAGCCTGGACAGGGGGTTAGAGACCCAGTACTTC
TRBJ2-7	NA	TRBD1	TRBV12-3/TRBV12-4	CASSLRQGVGEQYF	TGTGCCAGCAGTTTGCGACAGGGAGTTGGCGAGCAGTACTTC
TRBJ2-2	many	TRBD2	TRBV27	CASSSSGRSTGELFF	TGTGCCAGCAGTTCAAGCGGGAGGAGCACCGGGGAGCTGTTTTTT
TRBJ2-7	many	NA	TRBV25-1	CASSGTPGEGNSYEQYF	TGTGCCAGCAGTGGGACCCCTGGGGAAGGGAACAGCTACGAGCAGTACTTC
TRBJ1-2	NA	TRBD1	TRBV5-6	CASSPGLTGVYGYTF	TGTGCCAGCAGCCCTGGCCTGACAGGGGTTTATGGCTACACCTTC
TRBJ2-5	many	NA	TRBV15	CATSRDGGFETQYF	TGTGCCACCAGCAGAGATGGGGGCTTCGAGACCCAGTACTTC
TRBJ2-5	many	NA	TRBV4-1	CASSQTQGRGTQYF	TGCGCCAGCAGCCAAACTCAGGGCCGGGGGACCCAGTACTTC
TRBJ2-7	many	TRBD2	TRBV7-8	CASSLTQRWTSGFYEQYF	TGTGCCAGCAGCTTAACACAACGGTGGACTAGCGGTTTCTACGAGCAGTACTTC
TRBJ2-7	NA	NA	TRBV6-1	CASSVDGSHSYEQYF	TGTGCCAGCAGTGTGGACGGCTCCCACTCCTACGAGCAGTACTTC
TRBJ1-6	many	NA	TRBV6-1	CASRFSKESPLHF	TGTGCCAGCAGGTTCAGTAAGGAATCACCCCTCCACTTT
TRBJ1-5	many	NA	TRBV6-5	CASSYQGSGSNQPQHF	TGTGCCAGCAGTTATCAGGGCTCCGGTAGCAATCAGCCCCAGCATTTT
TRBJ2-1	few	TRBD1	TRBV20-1	CSAAGTGGVEKFF	TGCAGTGCGGCCGGGACAGGGGGCGTGGAGAAGTTCTTC
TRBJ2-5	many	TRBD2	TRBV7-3	CASSPGLAGVSETQYF	TGTGCCAGCAGCCCCGGACTAGCGGGAGTGTCAGAGACCCAGTACTTC
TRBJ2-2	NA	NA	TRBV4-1	CASSQDPLGQRELFF	TGCGCCAGCAGCCAAGATCCGCTGGGTCAGAGGGAGCTGTTTTTT
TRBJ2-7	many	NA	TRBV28	CASSFEGDLDEQYF	TGTGCCAGCAGTTTTGAAGGGGACCTAGACGAGCAGTACTTC
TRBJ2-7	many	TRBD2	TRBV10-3	CAISEDPGLAYEQYF	TGTGCCATCAGTGAGGACCCGGGACTAGCCTACGAGCAGTACTTC
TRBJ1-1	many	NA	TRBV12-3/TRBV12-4	CATVILMNTEAFF	TGTGCCACCGTGATACTCATGAACACTGAAGCTTTCTTT
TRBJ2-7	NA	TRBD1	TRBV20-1	CSAKSTGGQGDQYF	TGCAGTGCTAAATCCACAGGGGGCCAGGGGGACCAGTACTTC
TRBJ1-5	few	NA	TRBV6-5	CASSWTDANQPQHF	TGTGCCAGCAGTTGGACAGACGCTAATCAGCCCCAGCATTTT
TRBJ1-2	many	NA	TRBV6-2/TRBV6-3	CASSYRANYGYTF	TGTGCCAGCAGTTATCGGGCTAACTATGGCTACACCTTC
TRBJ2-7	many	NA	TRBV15	CATSREGQGSYEQYF	TGTGCCACCAGCAGAGAAGGGCAGGGCAGCTACGAGCAGTACTTC